Each of the 21 T cell receptor beta chains below was sequenced from the same sample in a study of T-cell memory formation after mild COVID-19. TCRdb re-derived calls from the 5' RACE reads in MiXCR, one entry per CDR3 protein. This sample has hundreds of thousands of distinct CDR3 sequences; approximately 19% occur once, and the top ten carry more than 10%. The sequenced sample consisted of PBMCs or a T cell subset sorted from them (not recorded which). These TCRs come from an adult woman who had mild COVID-19 (a few samples of this study predate the infection). Cell type and time point are not known.

This clonotype was seen only a few times. The V call is TRBV11-2, the J call TRBJ2-7, with unresolved D. Trimming cost V 0 bases and J 6 bases, with 9 bases left between them. Looked up from germline, CDR1 is SGHAT and CDR2 is FQNNGV. This CDR3 is 13 amino acids long. CDR3 protein: CASSLDRGPEQYF. The DNA for the CDR3 is TGTGCCAGCAGCTTAGATCGAGGCCCCGAGCAGTACTTC.

The gene calls are TRBV29-1 and TRBJ2-7; D gene ambiguous. Germline CDR1 is SQVTM and CDR2 is ANQGSEA. V gave up 7 bases and J gave up 1 base, with 14 bases separating them. The CDR3 has 13 amino acids. The CDR3 protein is CSGQDSSSYEQYF. The CDR3 bases are TGCAGCGGTCAAGACTCTTCGTCCTACGAGCAGTACTTC.

The V call is TRBV7-2, the J call TRBJ1-5; D remains ambiguous. The CDR3 totals 12 residues. V gave up 5 bases and J gave up 6 bases, with 8 bases separating them. Germline lookup yields CDR1 SGHTA and CDR2 FQGNSA. CDR3 loop: CASSPAGQPQHF. In nucleotides, the CDR3 is TGTGCCAGCAGCCCAGCAGGTCAGCCCCAGCATTTT.

The V and J genes are TRBV20-1 and TRBJ2-5; perhaps TRBD2 as D (5 bases). The CDR3 extends over 13 amino acids. The germline V gene encodes CDR1 DFQATT and CDR2 SNEGSKA (reference sequence). Trimming cost V 0 bases and J 3 bases, with 8 bases left between them. The CDR3 is CSARDHGEETQYF. CDR3 in DNA: TGCAGTGCTAGAGATCACGGGGAAGAGACCCAGTACTTC.

This clonotype turned up a few times. The rearrangement links TRBV4-1 to TRBJ2-4; the D gene is possibly TRBD1 (7 bases). The CDR3 covers 17 residues. CDR1 and CDR2 (germline): MGHRA, YSYEKL. Trimming removed 2 bases at V and 1 base at J, with 15 bases between. The CDR3 loop reads CASSQPPSGGAKNIQYF. CDR3 nucleotides: TGCGCCAGCAGCCAACCACCTTCAGGGGGGGCCAAAAACATTCAGTACTTC.

A few counts support this clonotype. The chain employs TRBV20-1 and TRBJ1-1; D uncertain. The CDR3 sequence is 16 residues long. Germline lookup yields CDR1 DFQATT and CDR2 SNEGSKA (reference sequence). V lost 3 bases and J 0 bases, leaving 17 bases between the germline ends. The CDR3 is CSARGRRAQVNTEAFF. CDR3 nucleotides: TGCAGTGCTAGGGGGAGAAGGGCGCAGGTGAACACTGAAGCTTTCTTT.

This clonotype has just a few counts. The V call is TRBV4-2, the J call TRBJ1-2; unclear D gene. V lost 2 bases and J 8 bases, leaving 12 bases between the germline ends. The CDR3 sequence is 13 residues long. In germline, CDR1 is LGHNA, CDR2 YNFKEQ. In nucleotides, the CDR3 is TGTGCCAGCAGCCAAACGTTATTCGGAGGCTACACCTTC. It is translated as CASSQTLFGGYTF.

This clonotype was seen only a few times. The V gene is TRBV20-1, the J gene TRBJ1-1; 7 bases match TRBD1. Germline V CDR1 and CDR2: DFQATT, SNEGSKA (reference sequence). This CDR3 contains 14 residues. V was pared by 5 bases and J by 4 bases, with 10 bases of the junction left unmatched. The CDR3 bases are TGCAGTGCTGAACCCTGGACAGGTGGCACTGAAGCTTTCTTT. Translated, it gives CSAEPWTGGTEAFF.

This clonotype appeared a few times. The V call is TRBV4-1, the J call TRBJ1-1; D remains ambiguous. Germline CDR1 and CDR2: MGHRA and YSYEKL. V was trimmed by 2 bases and J by 6 bases, leaving 13 bases between them. CDR3 length: 14 amino acids. For the CDR3, the DNA is TGCGCCAGCAGCCAACGGACTCAGAGCCCTGAAGCTTTCTTT. Protein sequence: CASSQRTQSPEAFF.

The J gene is TRBJ2-3, the V gene TRBV5-1; D possibly corresponds to TRBD2 (5 bases). The ends were cut back, 2 bases at V and 3 bases at J, with 13 bases in the middle. Germline values: CDR1 SGHRS, CDR2 YFSETQ. This CDR3 has 15 residues. The CDR3 sequence: CASSFIGRGTDTQYF. In DNA, the CDR3 is TGCGCCAGCAGCTTTATCGGCAGAGGGACAGATACGCAGTATTTT.

This clonotype was counted between two and nine times. The V and J genes are TRBV5-1 and TRBJ1-1; a weak D match, TRBD1 (5 bases). The CDR3 has 15 residues. Trimming shortened V by 7 bases and J by 1 base, and 17 bases separated the two germline ends. Germline CDR1 is SGHRS and CDR2 is YFSETQ. The DNA for the CDR3 is TGCGCCAGCGGGAACCCGGGACGGAAGAACACTGAAGCTTTCTTT. It specifies CASGNPGRKNTEAFF. Full variable domain (rest looked up from reference TRBV5-1 and TRBJ1-1): KAGVTQTPRYLIKTRGQQVTLSCSPISGHRSVSWYQQTPGQGLQFLFEYFSETQRNKGNFPGRFSGRQFSNSRSEMNVSTLELGDSALYLCASGNPGRKNTEAFFGQGTRLTVV.

In its sample, this clonotype was seen a few times. The chain employs TRBV7-6 and TRBJ2-3; 7 positions agree with TRBD1. CDR1 and CDR2 from the germline V gene are SGHVS and FNYEAQ. V shed 4 bases and J 0 bases; nucleotides not matched to a gene: 4. The CDR3 consists of 15 residues. The CDR3 bases are TGTGCCAGCAGCTCGGGACAGACTAGCACAGATACGCAGTATTTT. Translating gives CASSSGQTSTDTQYF.

The sample holds many counts of this clonotype. The gene calls are TRBV12-3 or TRBV12-4 and TRBJ2-7; unclear D gene. The length of the CDR3 is 13 residues. Trimming took 6 bases from V and 4 from J, leaving 13 bases between them. The CDR3 spells CASSSTVIYEQYF. The CDR3 nucleotides read TGTGCCAGCAGCAGTACAGTCATATACGAGCAGTACTTC.

CDR3 protein: CSVEPPGGAGDTEAFF. Written as DNA, the CDR3 is TGCAGCGTTGAGCCTCCAGGGGGCGCGGGTGATACTGAAGCTTTCTTT. The gene calls are TRBV29-1 and TRBJ1-1; 8 bases line up with TRBD1. The V and J ends lost 3 bases and 5 bases, in that order; junction bases with no gene match: 14. The CDR3 length is 16 residues. Per germline, CDR1 SQVTM and CDR2 ANQGSEA.

This chain links TRBV7-2 with TRBJ2-7; TRBD1 is a possible D gene (6 bases). The CDR3 is made up of 13 amino acids. Trimming left V 5 bases short and J 6 bases short, with 14 bases between. Germline CDR1 is SGHTA and CDR2 is FQGNSA. The CDR3 region has the DNA TGTGCCAGCAGCCCCGGTTGGGGGCTCGAGCAGTACTTC. It is translated as CASSPGWGLEQYF.

This clonotype was picked up a small number of times. J is TRBJ2-7 and V is TRBV5-1, with TRBD2 as a possible D gene (5 bases). V lost 4 bases and J lost 0, with 14 bases in between. This CDR3 has 15 residues. The V gene's germline CDR1 is SGHRS and CDR2 YFSETQ. Written as DNA, the CDR3 is TGCGCCAGCAGCCCCGAGGGTGGTTACTCCTACGAGCAGTACTTC. This sequence encodes CASSPEGGYSYEQYF. Full variable domain (rest looked up from reference TRBV5-1 and TRBJ2-7): KAGVTQTPRYLIKTRGQQVTLSCSPISGHRSVSWYQQTPGQGLQFLFEYFSETQRNKGNFPGRFSGRQFSNSRSEMNVSTLELGDSALYLCASSPEGGYSYEQYFGPGTRLTVT.

This clonotype was seen a handful of times. DNA for the CDR3: TGCGCCAGCAGCCAAGAACCGGGACTAGGGACGCCGATAGCCAAAAACATTCAGTACTTC. Translating gives CASSQEPGLGTPIAKNIQYF. The chain is built from TRBV4-1 and TRBJ2-4; 8 bases align to TRBD2. J gave up 0 bases and V 0 bases, and 13 bases lay outside the gene matches. The CDR3 runs to 20 residues. Germline values: CDR1 MGHRA, CDR2 YSYEKL.

This clonotype occurred a few times. The V call is TRBV3-1, the J call TRBJ1-1; TRBD1 matches at 10 bases. The CDR3 has 19 amino acids. J gave up 2 bases and V 5 bases, and 17 bases lay outside the gene matches. The germline gives CDR1 LGHDT, CDR2 YNNKEL (reference sequence). CDR3 sequence reads: CASSSPGQGIKGYNTEAFF. The CDR3 DNA reads as TGTGCCAGCAGCTCGCCGGGACAGGGGATAAAAGGGTATAACACTGAAGCTTTCTTT.

The rearrangement joins TRBV7-2 to TRBJ1-5; D ambiguous. The CDR3 covers 14 residues. V lost 1 base and J 11 bases, leaving 15 bases between the germline ends. Germline values: CDR1 SGHTA, CDR2 FQGNSA. The CDR3 loop is CASSLVPSEGAQHF. CDR3 bases: TGTGCCAGCAGCTTAGTCCCCTCCGAGGGAGCCCAGCATTTT.

The rearrangement links TRBV24-1 to TRBJ2-3, with 10 nucleotides matching TRBD2. Trimming removed 4 bases from V and 2 bases from J; junction bases left unmatched: 8. This CDR3 has 17 amino acids. Germline V gene lookup returns CDR1 KGHDR and CDR2 SFDVKD. In nucleotides, the CDR3 is TGTGCCACCAGTGAACTAGCGGGGCCCGCACTCACAGATACGCAGTATTTT. Encoded protein: CATSELAGPALTDTQYF.

The chain links TRBV27 to TRBJ2-7; tentative D call: TRBD1 (5 bases). Trimming cost V 5 bases and J 4 bases, with 12 bases left between them. The germline gives CDR1 MNHEY, CDR2 SMNVEV (reference sequence). CDR3 size: 13 residues. The CDR3 loop is CASSAPDRYEQYF. The CDR3 bases are TGTGCCAGCAGTGCCCCCGACAGATACGAGCAGTACTTC.